This passage covers 9 T cell receptor beta chains from one sample sequenced in a study of cytomegalovirus exposure and HLA in healthy donors. PCR was performed using 60 Vbeta and 13 Jbeta primers. The table came from immunoSEQ multiplex PCR; TCRdb's copy has only in-frame clones and leaves some out. The sample lists some 110,000 clones; approximately 70% were seen once. The sample comprised PBMCs. The receptors here all came from a woman aged 25 to 39 in good health and CMV-seronegative.

V and J are TRBV27 and TRBJ2-1; 7 bases are shared with TRBD2. The CDR3 sequence is 16 residues long. With 6 bases clipped from V and 0 bases from J, the junction kept 8 bases outside the gene matches. Per the germline V gene, CDR1 is MNHEY and CDR2 is SMNVEV (reference sequence). In DNA form, the CDR3 reads TGTGCCAGCAGACCCGCTCTAGCGGCCTCCTACAATGAGCAGTTCTTC. Translation: CASRPALAASYNEQFF.

V is TRBV2 and J is TRBJ1-2; 9 nucleotides line up with TRBD1. Germline CDR1 SNHLY, CDR2 FYNNEI. The CDR3 totals 14 residues. V lost 1 base, J lost 5 bases, and 2 bases stayed unmatched. CDR3 in amino acids: CASSEGTGAYGYTF. CDR3 nucleotides: TGTGCCAGCAGTGAAGGGACAGGGGCATATGGCTACACCTTC.

The chain combines TRBV5-1 with TRBJ1-2; 10 nucleotides line up with TRBD1. Looked up from germline, CDR1 is SGHRS and CDR2 is YFSETQ. CDR3 length equals 16 residues. With 0 bases clipped from V and 2 bases from J, the junction kept 4 bases outside the gene matches. The CDR3 DNA follows: TGCGCCAGCAGCTTGGCTCCGGGACAGGGGAACTATGGCTACACCTTC. Its translation is CASSLAPGQGNYGYTF.

This clone was detected only once. The V call is TRBV15, the J call TRBJ1-3; the D gene is possibly TRBD1 (5 bases). Germline CDR1 and CDR2: LNHNV and YYDKDF (reference sequence). The CDR3 totals 15 residues. V was cut by 1 base and J by 0 bases, with 7 bases left in between. The CDR3 protein is CATSRGQRSGNTIYF. CDR3 DNA: TGTGCCACCAGCAGAGGACAGCGCTCTGGAAACACCATATATTTT.

This clone was seen more than once but under ten times. CDR3 coding DNA: TGTGCCAGCTCCCAAGGGGTGAACACTGAAGCTTTCTTT. Amino acid sequence: CASSQGVNTEAFF. The chain combines TRBV18 with TRBJ1-1; tentatively, D is TRBD1 (5 bases). Germline-derived CDR1 and CDR2 are KGHSH and LQKENI. V lost 6 bases, J lost 0 bases, and 8 bases lay in between. The CDR3 spans 13 residues.

The chain couples TRBV7-2 to TRBJ2-1, with a possible D match to TRBD1 (6 bases). V lost 2 bases and J lost 6, with 14 bases in between. Germline lookup yields CDR1 SGHTA and CDR2 FQGNSA. CDR3 size: 15 residues. The CDR3 sequence is CASSLPQGIVNEQFF. In DNA, the CDR3 is TGTGCCAGCAGCTTACCCCAGGGGATCGTCAATGAGCAGTTCTTC.

The CDR3 DNA sequence: TGTGCCAGCAGCACACGACAGGGAACCTACGAGCAGTACTTC. Amino acid sequence: CASSTRQGTYEQYF. This rearrangement joins TRBV11-2 to TRBJ2-7, with 7 bases fitting TRBD1. Germline V gene sequence: CDR1 SGHAT, CDR2 FQNNGV. J lost 2 bases, V lost 5 bases, and 6 bases had no gene match. This CDR3 contains 14 residues.

The chain has TRBV10-3 and TRBJ1-1, with 8 bases lining up with TRBD1. The CDR3 is made up of 15 amino acids. Unmatched junction bases numbered 6, after V lost 6 bases and J lost 0 bases. The V gene's germline CDR1 is ENHRY and CDR2 SYGVKD. In nucleotides, the CDR3 is TGTGCCATCAGCCCACGGACAGGGATGAACACTGAAGCTTTCTTT. Amino acids: CAISPRTGMNTEAFF.

The chain couples TRBV28 to TRBJ1-2, with no clear D. CDR3 length equals 13 residues. Germline values: CDR1 MDHEN, CDR2 SYDVKM. Trimming shortened V by 8 bases and J by 2 bases, and 12 bases separated the two germline ends. The CDR3 region has the DNA TGTGCCAGCCACTTCAGGATGAACTATGGCTACACCTTC. It codes for CASHFRMNYGYTF.